A few counts support the clone carrying this T cell receptor beta chain. The record originates from a study of beta chain features in type 1 diabetes. Using CD45RO/CCR7/CD25/CD127/CD95/CD27, CD4+ naive, central memory, regulatory and stem cell-like memory cells were sorted. Expressed TCRB transcripts were sequenced, since all the RNA that had been isolated was reverse transcribed. Generated by immunoSEQ multiplex PCR, the TCRdb table keeps only in-frame clones and is missing some. The profile shows about half a million clones, approximately 28% of them singletons. The sample comprised naive CD4+ T cells from blood. This sequence originates from a man aged 18-30 years in good health.

CDR3 in amino acids: CASQALEASKNEQFF. The CDR3 DNA sequence: TGTGCCAGCCAAGCCTTAGAGGCTTCTAAGAATGAGCAGTTCTTC. V and J are TRBV25-1 and TRBJ2-1; D remains ambiguous. Deletions cut 8 bases from V and 7 bases from J, with 21 bases between. This CDR3 has 15 residues. Germline V CDR1 and CDR2: MGHDK, SYGVNS.